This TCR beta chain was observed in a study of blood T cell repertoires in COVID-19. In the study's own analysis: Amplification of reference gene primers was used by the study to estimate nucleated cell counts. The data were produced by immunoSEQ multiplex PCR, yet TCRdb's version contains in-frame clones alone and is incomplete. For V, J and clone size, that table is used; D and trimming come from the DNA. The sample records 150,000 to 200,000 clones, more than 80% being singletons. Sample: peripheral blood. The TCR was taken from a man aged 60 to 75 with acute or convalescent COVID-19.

CDR3 sequence reads: CASSRPTGQGGGQPQHF. DNA of the CDR3: TGTGCCAGCTCACGCCCGACAGGGCAGGGCGGCGGGCAGCCCCAGCATTTT. The V call is TRBV18, the J call TRBJ1-5; 7 bases match TRBD1. Germline-derived CDR1 and CDR2 are KGHSH and LQKENI. This CDR3 has 17 amino acids. The junction had 16 bases not matched to a gene; V was cut back by 4 bases and J by 7 bases.